Only a few counts were recorded for the clone carrying this T cell receptor beta chain. Its target is not known. Time point denoted: pre-sensitization, week 0. This sample's treatment: therapeutic diphenylcyclopropenone sensitization with weekly scalp DPC. TCRdb called the RACE reads again in MiXCR, with one record for every CDR3 protein. This sample has about 80,000 distinct CDR3 sequences; 14% occur once, and the top ten carry approximately 4.5%. The data stem from a study of human T cells and chemical hapten exposure. The wider study: Scalp application of diphenylcyclopropenone was performed weekly in patients across the entire roughly 25-week study. Largely, small differences in pooled library volume made per-sample TCR yields vary.

The ends were cut back, 2 bases at V and 6 bases at J, with 8 bases in the middle. The germline CDR1 and CDR2 sequences are MNHEY and SVGAGI. The CDR3 is made up of 13 amino acids. Findings and caveats of the study: No alteration of TCRs above 1 in 1000 frequency was seen with DPC sensitization.

The origin of this receptor is a woman aged 45-65 years with alopecia areata. Some clones in this sample may be carry-over from other donors' samples. The sample was whole blood, taken in connection with sensitization to the hapten diphenylcyclopropenone (DPC). The rearrangement uses TRBV6-5 and TRBJ1-5; D call uncertain. CDR3 in DNA: TGTGCCAGCAGTTACGCCCCCGGTCAGCCCCAGCATTTT. Translating it yields CASSYAPGQPQHF.